This T cell receptor beta chain was identified in a study of blood T cell repertoires in COVID-19. Across the whole study: Researchers got acute and convalescent COVID-19 samples from the United States, Italy and Spain. The cDNA or gDNA used as material had been derived from T cells, B-cell-depleted T cells, or PBMCs.

Original processing methods: Amplification with reference gene primers provided the estimates of nucleated cell counts. Profiling relied on immunoSEQ multiplex PCR, and the TCRdb table lists in-frame clones only, not all of them. That table supplies the V and J calls and clone size; D and trimming were determined from the DNA. Among about 400,000 clones listed, more than 70% were seen once. After removal of 8 bases from V and 2 bases from J, the junction contained 12 bases not matched to a gene. This CDR3 region has 16 residues. Looked up from germline, CDR1 is SEHNR and CDR2 is FQNEAQ (reference sequence).

This TCR came from a man between 40 and 49 years old with acute or convalescent COVID-19. The specimen sequenced was peripheral blood. J is TRBJ1-2 and V is TRBV7-9; 9 bases match TRBD1. The CDR3 loop is CASQIVETGGNYGYTF. In DNA, the CDR3 is TGTGCCAGCCAGATCGTCGAGACAGGGGGAAACTATGGCTACACCTTC.